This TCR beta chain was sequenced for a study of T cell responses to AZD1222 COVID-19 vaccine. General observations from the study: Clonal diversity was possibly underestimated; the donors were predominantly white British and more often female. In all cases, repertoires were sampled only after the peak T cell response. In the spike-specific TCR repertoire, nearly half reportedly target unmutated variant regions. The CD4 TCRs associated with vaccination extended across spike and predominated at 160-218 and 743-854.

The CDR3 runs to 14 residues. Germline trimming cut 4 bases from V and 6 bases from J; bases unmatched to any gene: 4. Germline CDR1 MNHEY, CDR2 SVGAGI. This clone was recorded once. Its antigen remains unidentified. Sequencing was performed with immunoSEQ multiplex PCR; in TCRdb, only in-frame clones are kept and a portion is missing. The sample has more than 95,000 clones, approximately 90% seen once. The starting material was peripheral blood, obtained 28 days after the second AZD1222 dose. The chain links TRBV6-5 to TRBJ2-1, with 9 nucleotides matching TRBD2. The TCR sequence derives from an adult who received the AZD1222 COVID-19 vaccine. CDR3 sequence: CASSSQAGGNEQFF. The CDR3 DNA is TGTGCCAGCAGTTCCCAAGCGGGGGGCAATGAGCAGTTCTTC.